This T cell receptor beta chain comes out of a study of early T cells in non-severe SARS-CoV-2 infection. Whole-study context: With bulk RNA from unsorted whole blood as input, sequencing yielded unpaired chains. Study-level findings and limits: The matching step, a VDJdb search, favored anti-spike CD8 responses and missed private and CD4 specificities.

Germline V CDR1 and CDR2: SGHDT, YYEEEE. This CDR3 is 12 amino acids long. Trimming cost V 6 bases and J 8 bases, with 14 bases left between them. Concerning this clonotype: Its antigen is not identified.

Attached unique molecular identifiers marked individual cDNA molecules. TCRdb used MiXCR to reprocess the 5' RACE reads, holding one entry per CDR3 protein. The data contain about 71,000 distinct CDR3 sequences, 9.5% to 15% of them singletons. The clonotype comes from an adult who was a healthcare worker with PCR-confirmed SARS-CoV-2 infection or an uninfected control (not recorded which). The gene calls are TRBV5-6 and TRBJ1-2; perhaps TRBD1 as D (6 bases). The specimen comprised whole blood, sampled at baseline. CDR3 in DNA: TGTGCCAGCACCGGGGGCGTCTCCGGCTACACCTTC. Protein product: CASTGGVSGYTF.